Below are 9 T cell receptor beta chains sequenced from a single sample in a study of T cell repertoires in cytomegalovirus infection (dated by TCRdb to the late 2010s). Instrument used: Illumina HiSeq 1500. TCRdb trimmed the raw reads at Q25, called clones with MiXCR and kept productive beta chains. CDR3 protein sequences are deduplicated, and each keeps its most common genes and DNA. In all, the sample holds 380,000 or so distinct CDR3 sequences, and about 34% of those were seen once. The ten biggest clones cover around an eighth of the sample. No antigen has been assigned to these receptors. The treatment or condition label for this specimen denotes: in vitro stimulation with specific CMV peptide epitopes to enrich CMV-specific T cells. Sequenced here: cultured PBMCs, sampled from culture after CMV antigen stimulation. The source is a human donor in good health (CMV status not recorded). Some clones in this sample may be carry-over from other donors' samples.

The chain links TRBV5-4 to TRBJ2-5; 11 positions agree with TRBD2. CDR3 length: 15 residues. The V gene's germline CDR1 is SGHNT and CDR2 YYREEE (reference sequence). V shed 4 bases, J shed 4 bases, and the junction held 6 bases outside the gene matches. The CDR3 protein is CASSPLAGGTETQYF. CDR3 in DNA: TGTGCCAGCAGCCCGCTAGCGGGAGGAACAGAGACCCAGTACTTC.

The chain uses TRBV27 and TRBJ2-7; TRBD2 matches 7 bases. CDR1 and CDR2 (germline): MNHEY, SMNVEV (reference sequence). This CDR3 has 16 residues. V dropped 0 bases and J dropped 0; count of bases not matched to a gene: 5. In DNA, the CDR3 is TGTGCCAGCAGTTTATCTACTAGCGCTTACTCCTACGAGCAGTACTTC. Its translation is CASSLSTSAYSYEQYF.

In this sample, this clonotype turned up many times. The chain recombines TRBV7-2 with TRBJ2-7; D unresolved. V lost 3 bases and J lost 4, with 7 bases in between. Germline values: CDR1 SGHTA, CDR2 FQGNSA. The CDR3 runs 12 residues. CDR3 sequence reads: CASSLVGYEQYF. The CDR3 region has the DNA TGTGCCAGCAGCTTGGTCGGGTACGAGCAGTACTTC.

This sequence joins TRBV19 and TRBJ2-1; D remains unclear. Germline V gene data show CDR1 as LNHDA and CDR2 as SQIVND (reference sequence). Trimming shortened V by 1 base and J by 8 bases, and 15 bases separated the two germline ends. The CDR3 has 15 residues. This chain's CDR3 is CASSIGKISSHEQFF. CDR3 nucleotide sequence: TGTGCCAGTAGTATAGGGAAGATATCGTCGCATGAGCAGTTCTTC.

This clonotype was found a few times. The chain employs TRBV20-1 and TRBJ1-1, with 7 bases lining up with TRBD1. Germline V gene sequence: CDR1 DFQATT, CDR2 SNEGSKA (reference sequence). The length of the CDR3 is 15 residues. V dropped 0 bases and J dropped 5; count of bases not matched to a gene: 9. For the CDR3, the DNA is TGCAGTGCTAGAGAAAGGGGGCAGGGAGGGACTGAAGCTTTCTTT. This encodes CSARERGQGGTEAFF.

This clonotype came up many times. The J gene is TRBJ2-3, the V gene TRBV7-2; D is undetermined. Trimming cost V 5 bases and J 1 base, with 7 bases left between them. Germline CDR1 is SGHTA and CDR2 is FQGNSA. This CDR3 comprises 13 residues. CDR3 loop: CASSAPGTDTQYF. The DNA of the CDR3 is TGTGCCAGCAGCGCCCCAGGCACAGATACGCAGTATTTT.

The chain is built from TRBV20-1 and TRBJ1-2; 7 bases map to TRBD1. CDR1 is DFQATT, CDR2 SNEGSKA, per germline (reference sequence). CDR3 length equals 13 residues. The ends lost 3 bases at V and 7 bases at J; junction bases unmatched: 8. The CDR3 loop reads CSARRQGGGGYTF. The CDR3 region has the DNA TGCAGTGCTAGGCGACAGGGAGGGGGTGGCTACACCTTC.

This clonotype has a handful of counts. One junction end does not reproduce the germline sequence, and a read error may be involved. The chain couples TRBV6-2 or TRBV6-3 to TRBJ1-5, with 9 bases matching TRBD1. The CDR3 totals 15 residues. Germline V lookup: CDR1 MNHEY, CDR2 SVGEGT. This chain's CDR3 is CASRPATGGNQPQHF. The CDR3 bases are TGTGCCAGCAGACCAGCAACAGGGGGCAACCAGCCCCAGCATTTT.

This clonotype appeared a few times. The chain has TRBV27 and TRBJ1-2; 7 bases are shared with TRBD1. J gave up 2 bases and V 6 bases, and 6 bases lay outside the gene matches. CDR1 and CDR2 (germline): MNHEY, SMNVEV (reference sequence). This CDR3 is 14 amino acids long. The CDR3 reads CASSGGGRNYGYTF. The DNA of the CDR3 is TGTGCCAGCAGCGGAGGGGGCAGGAACTATGGCTACACCTTC.